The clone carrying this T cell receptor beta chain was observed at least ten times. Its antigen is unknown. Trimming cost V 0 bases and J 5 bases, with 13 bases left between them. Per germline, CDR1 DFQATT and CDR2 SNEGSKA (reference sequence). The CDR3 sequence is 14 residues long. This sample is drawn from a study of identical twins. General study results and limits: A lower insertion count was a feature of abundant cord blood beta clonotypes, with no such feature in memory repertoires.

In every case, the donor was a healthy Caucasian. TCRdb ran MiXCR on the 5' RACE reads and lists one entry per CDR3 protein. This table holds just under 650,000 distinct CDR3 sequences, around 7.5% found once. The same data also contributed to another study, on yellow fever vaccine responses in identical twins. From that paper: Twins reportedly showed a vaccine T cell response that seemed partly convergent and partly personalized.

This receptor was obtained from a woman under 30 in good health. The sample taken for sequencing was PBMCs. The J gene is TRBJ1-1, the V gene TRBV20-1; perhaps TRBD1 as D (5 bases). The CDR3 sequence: CSARDGGGGTEAFF. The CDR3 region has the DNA TGCAGTGCTAGAGATGGCGGGGGAGGGACTGAAGCTTTCTTT.